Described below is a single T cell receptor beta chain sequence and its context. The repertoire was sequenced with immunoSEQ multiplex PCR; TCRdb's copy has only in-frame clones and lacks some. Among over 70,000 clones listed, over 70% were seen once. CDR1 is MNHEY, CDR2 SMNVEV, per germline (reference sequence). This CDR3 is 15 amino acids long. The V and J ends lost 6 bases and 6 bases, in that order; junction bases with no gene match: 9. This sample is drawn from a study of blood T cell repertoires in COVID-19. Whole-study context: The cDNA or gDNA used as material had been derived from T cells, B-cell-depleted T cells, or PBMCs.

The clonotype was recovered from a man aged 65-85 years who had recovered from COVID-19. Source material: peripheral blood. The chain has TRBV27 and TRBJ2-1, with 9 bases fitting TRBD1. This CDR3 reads CASSHGTGFLNEQFF. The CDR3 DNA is TGTGCCAGCAGCCACGGGACAGGGTTCCTCAATGAGCAGTTCTTC.